This T cell receptor (beta chain) was sequenced in a study of beta chain features in type 1 diabetes. Findings and caveats of the study: The question of HLA type influencing TCRB rearrangement was one that remained unresolved here.

From germline, CDR1 is SGHRS and CDR2 YFSETQ. Trimming took off 4 bases at V and 8 bases at J, with 19 bases between the two ends. There are 15 residues in the CDR3. The authors reverse transcribed all of the isolated RNA, so sequencing captured expressed TCRB transcripts. Some clones are missing from TCRdb's copy, which holds only in-frame ones; the method was immunoSEQ multiplex PCR. The sample has some 900,000 clones; around a sixth are singletons. On this clone: Its specificity is not known.

Sequencing was carried out using naive CD4+ T cells from blood. V usage is TRBV5-1 and J usage is TRBJ2-4, with D perhaps TRBD2 (6 bases). This clonotype was sampled from a woman between 18 and 30 years old in good health. In DNA form, the CDR3 reads TGCGCCAGCAGCCCGGGCCCTTTGGGAGGTTACATTCAGTACTTC. This gives the protein CASSPGPLGGYIQYF.